One sample yielded the 17 T cell receptor beta chains listed below, sequenced in a study of cytomegalovirus exposure and HLA in healthy donors. Assay used: immunoSEQ multiplex PCR; TCRdb lists only in-frame clones, some missing. The data hold about 98,000 clones, with over 85% observed a single time. The specimen was PBMCs. These receptors came from a woman under 30 in good health and CMV-seronegative.

CDR3 region: CASRASGTLAIQYF. The CDR3 DNA sequence: TGTGCCAGCAGGGCTAGCGGGACACTTGCCATTCAGTACTTC. The rearrangement uses TRBV14 and TRBJ2-4, with TRBD2 matching 9 bases. Germline values: CDR1 SGHDN, CDR2 FVKESK. Germline trimming cut 6 bases from V and 9 bases from J; bases unmatched to any gene: 9. The CDR3 sequence is 14 residues long. The full variable domain, its missing parts supplied by reference TRBV14 and TRBJ2-4, is EAGVTQFPSHSVIEKGQTVTLRCDPISGHDNLYWYRRVMGKEIKFLLHFVKESKQDESGMPNNRFLAERTGGTYSTLKVQPAELEDSGVYFCASRASGTLAIQYFGAGTRLSVL.

This clone was seen just once. The rearrangement links TRBV4-2 to TRBJ2-5; no clear D gene. Trimming took off 1 base at V and 5 bases at J, with 14 bases between the two ends. CDR1 is LGHNA, CDR2 YNFKEQ, per germline. CDR3 length: 15 amino acids. CDR3 region: CASSQVGGSWETQYF. The DNA for the CDR3 is TGTGCCAGCAGCCAAGTAGGCGGATCCTGGGAGACCCAGTACTTC.

The sample holds a few counts of this clone. The chain recombines TRBV28 with TRBJ1-1; D not resolved. Germline CDR1 is MDHEN and CDR2 is SYDVKM. Trimming shortened V by 10 bases and J by 5 bases, and 11 bases separated the two germline ends. This CDR3 comprises 11 residues. The CDR3 sequence: CAILTRTEAFF. DNA of the CDR3: TGTGCCATTCTGACGAGGACTGAAGCTTTCTTT.

The sample holds one count of this clone. The junction and the germline gene differ at one end; a read error may be behind it. V gene TRBV7-7 combines with J gene TRBJ2-2; no reliable D call. Germline CDR1 reads SSHAT; CDR2 reads FNYEAQ (reference sequence). The CDR3 loop spans 13 amino acids. In DNA form, the CDR3 reads TGTGCTAGCAGCCCAAAACGACTTCAGGAGCTGTTTTTT. Its protein is CASSPKRLQELFF.

This chain uses TRBV2 with TRBJ2-2; a possible D gene is TRBD1 (6 bases). Germline CDR1 and CDR2: SNHLY and FYNNEI. The CDR3 consists of 15 residues. Trimming stripped 5 bases from V and 0 bases from J, with 10 bases between. The CDR3 DNA sequence: TGTGCCAGCAGTCGGACAGTTTCGAACACCGGGGAGCTGTTTTTT. Its protein product is CASSRTVSNTGELFF. The full variable domain, with the rest looked up from reference TRBV2 and TRBJ2-2, is EPEVTQTPSHQVTQMGQEVILRCVPISNHLYFYWYRQILGQKVEFLVSFYNNEISEKSEIFDDQFSVERPDGSNFTLKIRSTKLEDSAMYFCASSRTVSNTGELFFGEGSRLTVL.

A single count supports this clone. This sequence joins TRBV7-2 and TRBJ2-7, with 9 bases matching TRBD2. CDR1 is SGHTA, CDR2 FQGNSA, per germline. V trimming: 5 bases; J trimming: 4 bases; junction bases outside the gene matches: 9. CDR3 length: 15 amino acids. The DNA of the CDR3 is TGTGCCAGCAGCCGTAGCGGGAGTGGGGCGTACGAGCAGTACTTC. Translating gives CASSRSGSGAYEQYF. Full variable domain (outside the CDR3, taken from reference TRBV7-2 and TRBJ2-7): GAGVSQSPSNKVTEKGKDVELRCDPISGHTALYWYRQSLGQGLEFLIYFQGNSAPDKSGLPSDRFSAERTGGSVSTLTIQRTQQEDSAVYLCASSRSGSGAYEQYFGPGTRLTVT.

This clone was observed once. The chain uses TRBV5-4 and TRBJ2-7; D unresolved. The length of the CDR3 is 14 residues. Trimming shortened V by 0 bases and J by 0 bases, and 7 bases separated the two germline ends. The germline gives CDR1 SGHNT, CDR2 YYREEE (reference sequence). Written as DNA, the CDR3 is TGTGCCAGCAGCTTGGGAGACAACTCCTACGAGCAGTACTTC. This gives the protein CASSLGDNSYEQYF.

The genes are TRBV15 and TRBJ1-5; TRBD1 agrees at 8 bases. The CDR3 contains 15 residues. Trimming at V came to 0 bases and at J to 2 bases, leaving 0 bases not matched to a gene. Per germline, CDR1 LNHNV and CDR2 YYDKDF (reference sequence). CDR3 region: CATSREGQGNQPQHF. CDR3 nucleotide sequence: TGTGCCACCAGCAGAGAGGGACAGGGCAATCAGCCCCAGCATTTT.

The chain links TRBV27 to TRBJ2-1, with D perhaps TRBD2 (6 bases). Germline lookup yields CDR1 MNHEY and CDR2 SMNVEV (reference sequence). Deletions cut 6 bases from V and 8 bases from J, with 17 bases between. The CDR3 is 14 amino acids. The CDR3 region has the DNA TGTGCCAGCAGAAGACTAGGAGGTATCTATGAGCAGTTCTTC. This codes for CASRRLGGIYEQFF.

This sequence joins TRBV7-9 and TRBJ1-5, with 10 bases lining up with TRBD1. The CDR3 spans 16 residues. V shed 1 base and J 5 bases; nucleotides not matched to a gene: 5. Germline V lookup: CDR1 SEHNR, CDR2 FQNEAQ (reference sequence). This CDR3 reads CASSLGTGGAYQPQHF. The CDR3 region has the DNA TGTGCCAGCAGCTTAGGGACAGGGGGAGCTTATCAGCCCCAGCATTTT.

The rearrangement joins TRBV4-2 to TRBJ2-3; 13 nucleotides agree with TRBD2. The J segment lost 5 bases and the V segment lost 0 bases, leaving 5 bases of the junction unmatched. The CDR3 has 17 residues. Germline CDR1 reads LGHNA; CDR2 reads YNFKEQ. The CDR3 here is CASSQELAGGTQDTQYF. CDR3 sequence (DNA): TGTGCCAGCAGCCAAGAACTAGCGGGGGGGACGCAAGATACGCAGTATTTT.

The chain has TRBV18 and TRBJ2-3; D is possibly TRBD2 (5 bases). The V gene lost 3 bases and the J gene lost 3 bases, with 13 bases spanning the gap. Germline-derived CDR1 and CDR2 are KGHSH and LQKENI. This CDR3 has 15 amino acids. Written as DNA, the CDR3 is TGTGCCAGCTCACCCCAAGCAGGCGGGACAGATACGCAGTATTTT. This sequence encodes CASSPQAGGTDTQYF.

The gene calls are TRBV13 and TRBJ1-2; D perhaps matches TRBD1 (6 bases). Trimming removed 1 base at V and 5 bases at J, with 23 bases between. The CDR3 extends over 18 amino acids. Germline lookup yields CDR1 PRHDT and CDR2 FYEKMQ (reference sequence). The CDR3 DNA reads as TGTGCCAGCAGCTTAGCTCGGTACGGGACACCGCTTCCTTATGGCTACACCTTC. It yields the protein CASSLARYGTPLPYGYTF.

Written as DNA, the CDR3 is TGTGCCAGCAGCCCGCACAGGGGCGCGGAAGGCACTGAAGCTTTCTTT. As protein: CASSPHRGAEGTEAFF. The chain carries TRBV7-9 and TRBJ1-1; 7 nucleotides line up with TRBD1. CDR3 length: 16 residues. Trimming at V came to 5 bases and at J to 4 bases, leaving 13 bases not matched to a gene. Germline CDR1 and CDR2: SEHNR and FQNEAQ (reference sequence). The entire variable domain, with the rest obtained from reference TRBV7-9 and TRBJ1-1, is as follows: DTGVSQNPRHKITKRGQNVTFRCDPISEHNRLYWYRQTLGQGPEFLTYFQNEAQLEKSRLLSDRFSAERPKGSFSTLEIQRTEQGDSAMYLCASSPHRGAEGTEAFFGQGTRLTVV.

This rearrangement joins TRBV29-1 to TRBJ1-1; no clear D. The V and J ends lost 2 bases and 2 bases respectively, with 9 bases between them. The germline V gene encodes CDR1 SQVTM and CDR2 ANQGSEA. CDR3 size: 13 residues. DNA of the CDR3: TGCAGCGTTGAATCAGGACTTAACACTGAAGCTTTCTTT. Protein sequence: CSVESGLNTEAFF.

With respect to this clone: The same CDR3 also results from other DNA sequences found in this sample. The J gene is TRBJ2-3, the V gene TRBV5-4; TRBD1 is a possible D gene (6 bases). CDR3 size: 14 residues. Trimming took 2 bases from V and 2 from J, leaving 9 bases between them. The germline V gene has CDR1 SGHNT and CDR2 YYREEE (reference sequence). In DNA form, the CDR3 reads TGTGCCAGCAGCTTACAGGGTTCCACAGATACGCAGTATTTT. Amino acid sequence: CASSLQGSTDTQYF.

In its sample, this clone was seen once. The rearrangement joins TRBV5-1 to TRBJ1-1, with D perhaps matching TRBD1 (6 bases). The CDR3 sequence is 15 residues long. Germline-derived CDR1 and CDR2 are SGHRS and YFSETQ. V was trimmed by 0 bases and J by 3 bases, leaving 12 bases between them. CDR3 amino acids: CASSLVGGEYTEAFF. The CDR3 region has the DNA TGCGCCAGCAGCTTGGTAGGGGGTGAGTACACTGAAGCTTTCTTT.